This record covers a single TCR beta chain. This record comes from a study of blood T cell repertoires in COVID-19. This CDR3 comprises 15 residues. Germline values: CDR1 SEHNR, CDR2 FQNEAQ (reference sequence). The V and J ends lost 4 bases and 3 bases respectively, with 15 bases between them. The age range of participants was 18 to 89 years, with residence in about two dozen US areas. Participant-reported clinical history was the basis for cohort assignment. Two consecutive negative NP/OP PCR tests, clearance, or resolved symptoms defined Cohort 3 recovery. Data came from immunoSEQ multiplex PCR; TCRdb stores just in-frame clones and leaves some out. The table lists about 200,000 clones, 89% of them singletons, with around 8.9% in the top ten.

This sequence was found in a woman between 18 and 29 years old who had recovered from COVID-19. The chain joins TRBV7-9 to TRBJ1-2; unclear D gene. The material sequenced was PBMCs or T cells enriched from blood (not recorded which). CDR3 sequence: CASSSVLKLDYGYTF. In DNA, the CDR3 is TGTGCCAGCAGCTCTGTACTAAAATTGGACTATGGCTACACCTTC.